The present entry profiles one TCR beta chain with its context. Its antigen remains unidentified. This sample was taken from a study of T cell clonotyping in hematopoietic cell transplantation. Regarding the study as a whole: Broader posttransplant TCR repertoire diversity was predicted by graft donor and pretransplant recipient Inverse Simpson Index values. After transplant, recipient diversity fell while pathologically expanded clonotypes grew through day 180.

TCRdb keeps only in-frame clones here, not all; method: immunoSEQ multiplex PCR. The sample includes about 69,000 clones, around 94% seen only once; the top ten take around 1.6%. There are 13 residues in the CDR3. Trimming shortened V by 5 bases and J by 2 bases, and 10 bases separated the two germline ends. The germline gives CDR1 MNHEY, CDR2 SVGAGI. The clonotype was recovered from a man aged 50 to 59 in good health. Some clones in this sample may be carry-over from other donors' samples. This rearrangement joins TRBV6-5 to TRBJ2-7; D gene uncertain. Sequences were obtained from peripheral blood mononuclear cells. This CDR3 reads CASSRRVTYEQYF. CDR3 DNA: TGTGCCAGCAGTAGACGGGTCACCTACGAGCAGTACTTC.